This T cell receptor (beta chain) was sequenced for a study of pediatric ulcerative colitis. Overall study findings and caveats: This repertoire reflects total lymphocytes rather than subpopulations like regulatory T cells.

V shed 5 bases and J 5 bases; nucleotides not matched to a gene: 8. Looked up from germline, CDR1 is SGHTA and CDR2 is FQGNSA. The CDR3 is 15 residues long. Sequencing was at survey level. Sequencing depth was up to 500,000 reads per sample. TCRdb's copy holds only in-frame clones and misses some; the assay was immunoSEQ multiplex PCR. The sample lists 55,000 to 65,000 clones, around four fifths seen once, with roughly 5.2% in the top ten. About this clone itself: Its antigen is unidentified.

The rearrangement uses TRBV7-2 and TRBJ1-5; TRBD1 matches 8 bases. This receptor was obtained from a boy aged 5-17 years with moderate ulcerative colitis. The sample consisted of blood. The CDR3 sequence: CASSLRTGLHQPQHF. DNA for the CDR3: TGTGCCAGCAGCCTAAGGACAGGGCTCCATCAGCCCCAGCATTTT.